This TCR beta chain derives from a study of human T cells and chemical hapten exposure. Findings and limits, study-wide: Donors' alopecia may make their immune response differ from healthy people's. Those TCRs sitting above 1 in 1000 frequency stayed the same with DPC sensitization. The count of PT1 expanded TCRs correlated positively with patch test score.

Time point here: patch test 1, 2 weeks after DPC sensitization. Specified treatment: therapeutic diphenylcyclopropenone sensitization with weekly scalp DPC. CDR3 length: 16 amino acids. V lost 4 bases to trimming and J lost 8 bases, with 20 bases between them. The germline gives CDR1 SGHTA, CDR2 FQGNSA. TCRdb called the RACE reads again in MiXCR, with one record for every CDR3 protein. The repertoire consists of roughly 82,000 distinct CDR3 sequences, with approximately 12% occurring once and the leading ten covering around 3.2%. This clonotype has at least ten counts. Its antigen remains unknown. The sequence derives from a woman aged 55-70 years with alopecia areata. Some clones in this sample may be carry-over from other donors' samples. The chain links TRBV7-2 to TRBJ1-4; no definite D call. The sample was whole blood, taken in connection with sensitization to the hapten diphenylcyclopropenone (DPC). CDR3 nucleotide sequence: TGTGCCAGCAGCTCCTCTGTAGGGCGGGTTAACGAAAAACTGTTTTTT. Protein product: CASSSSVGRVNEKLFF. The full variable domain, in which reference TRBV7-2 and TRBJ1-4 provide the parts outside the CDR3, is GAGVSQSPSNKVTEKGKDVELRCDPISGHTALYWYRQSLGQGLEFLIYFQGNSAPDKSGLPSDRFSAERTGGSVSTLTIQRTQQEDSAVYLCASSSSVGRVNEKLFFGSGTQLSVL.